The subject of this entry is one T cell receptor (beta chain). This entry is derived from a study of blood T cell repertoires in COVID-19. This CDR3 has 17 amino acids. The J segment lost 3 bases and the V segment lost 4 bases, leaving 14 bases of the junction unmatched. In germline, CDR1 is MDHEN, CDR2 SYDVKM. Per the original methods: From reference gene primer amplification, estimates of nucleated cell counts were derived. The method was immunoSEQ multiplex PCR; TCRdb's version includes in-frame clones alone and lacks a portion of them. V, J and clone size are taken as reported in that table, and D and trimming were inferred from the DNA itself. The sample records tens of thousands of clones, approximately 90% being singletons.

The rearrangement joins TRBV28 to TRBJ2-5; 7 positions agree with TRBD2. Sequencing was carried out using peripheral blood. The clonotype originates from a human donor with active COVID-19. The donor label of this sample is uncertain. The chain's CDR3 is CASSSDRREGSEETQYF. The CDR3 DNA follows: TGTGCCAGCAGTTCCGACCGCAGGGAGGGTTCGGAAGAGACCCAGTACTTC.